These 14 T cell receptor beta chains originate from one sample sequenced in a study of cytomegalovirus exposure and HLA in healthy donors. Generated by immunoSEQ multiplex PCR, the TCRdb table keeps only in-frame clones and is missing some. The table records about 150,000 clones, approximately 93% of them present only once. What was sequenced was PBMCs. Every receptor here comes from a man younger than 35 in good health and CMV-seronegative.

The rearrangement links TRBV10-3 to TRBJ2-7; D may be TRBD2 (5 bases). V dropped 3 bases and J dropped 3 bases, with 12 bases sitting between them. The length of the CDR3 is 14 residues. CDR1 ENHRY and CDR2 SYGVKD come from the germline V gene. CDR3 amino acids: CAISDTGSGYEQYV. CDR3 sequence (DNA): TGTGCCATCAGTGATACGGGATCGGGCTACGAGCAGTACGTC.

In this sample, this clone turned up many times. The CDR3: CASSPTRLAGKNEQFF. CDR3 coding DNA: TGTGCCAGCAGCCCGACACGACTAGCGGGAAAGAATGAGCAGTTCTTC. The chain couples TRBV7-9 to TRBJ2-1, with 11 bases aligning to TRBD2. The CDR3 covers 16 residues. The V and J ends lost 5 bases and 7 bases, in that order; junction bases with no gene match: 10. Germline CDR1 SEHNR, CDR2 FQNEAQ (reference sequence).

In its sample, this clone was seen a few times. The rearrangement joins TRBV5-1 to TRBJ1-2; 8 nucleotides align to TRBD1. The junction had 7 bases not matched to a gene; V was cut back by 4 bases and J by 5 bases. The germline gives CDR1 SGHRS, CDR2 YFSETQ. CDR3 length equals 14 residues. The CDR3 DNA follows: TGCGCCAGCAGCGGACAGGGATACGAATATGGCTACACCTTC. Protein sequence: CASSGQGYEYGYTF.

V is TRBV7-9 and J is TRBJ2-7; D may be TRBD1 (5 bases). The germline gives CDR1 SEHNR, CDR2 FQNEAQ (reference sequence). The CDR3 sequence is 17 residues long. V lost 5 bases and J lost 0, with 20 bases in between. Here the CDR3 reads CASSPSRLQVSSYEQYF. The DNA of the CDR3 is TGTGCCAGCAGCCCCTCCCGGCTACAGGTTAGCTCCTACGAGCAGTACTTC.

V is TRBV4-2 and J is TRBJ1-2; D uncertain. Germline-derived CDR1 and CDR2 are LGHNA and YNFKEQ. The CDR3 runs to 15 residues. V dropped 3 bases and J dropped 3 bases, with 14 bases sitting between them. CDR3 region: CASSQERIFDYGYTF. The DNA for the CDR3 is TGTGCCAGCAGCCAGGAGAGAATTTTCGACTATGGCTACACCTTC.

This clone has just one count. In DNA, the CDR3 is TGTGCCAGCAGCCAGGGACAGAACACCGGGGAGCTGTTTTTT. Encoded protein: CASSQGQNTGELFF. V gene TRBV5-4 combines with J gene TRBJ2-2; maybe TRBD1 (6 bases). Germline CDR1 is SGHNT and CDR2 is YYREEE (reference sequence). V was shortened by 4 bases and J by 1 base, with 8 bases between the two germline ends. The CDR3 has 14 residues. The full variable domain, rest sourced from reference TRBV5-4 and TRBJ2-2, is ETGVTQSPTHLIKTRGQQVTLRCSSQSGHNTVSWYQQALGQGPQFIFQYYREEENGRGNFPPRFSGLQFPNYSSELNVNALELDDSALYLCASSQGQNTGELFFGEGSRLTVL.

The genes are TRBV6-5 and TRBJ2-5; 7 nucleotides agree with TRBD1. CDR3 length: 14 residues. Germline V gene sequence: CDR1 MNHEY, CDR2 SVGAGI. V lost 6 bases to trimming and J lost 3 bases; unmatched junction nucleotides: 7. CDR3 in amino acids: CASRRQGLEETQYF. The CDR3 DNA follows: TGTGCCAGCAGAAGACAGGGTCTCGAAGAGACCCAGTACTTC.

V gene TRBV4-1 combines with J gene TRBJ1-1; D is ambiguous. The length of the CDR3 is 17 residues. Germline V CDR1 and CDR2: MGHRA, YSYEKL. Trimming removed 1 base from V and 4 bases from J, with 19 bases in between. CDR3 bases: TGCGCCAGCAGCCAAGCCGAGGGTCCCCAATGGAGCACTGAAGCTTTCTTT. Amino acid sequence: CASSQAEGPQWSTEAFF.

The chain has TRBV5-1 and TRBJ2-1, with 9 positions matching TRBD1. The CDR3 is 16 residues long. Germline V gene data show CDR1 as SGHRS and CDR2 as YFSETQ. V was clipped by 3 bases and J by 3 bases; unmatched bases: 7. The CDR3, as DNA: TGCGCCAGCAGCTACCAACGACAGGGGGTCTACAATGAGCAGTTCTTC. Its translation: CASSYQRQGVYNEQFF.

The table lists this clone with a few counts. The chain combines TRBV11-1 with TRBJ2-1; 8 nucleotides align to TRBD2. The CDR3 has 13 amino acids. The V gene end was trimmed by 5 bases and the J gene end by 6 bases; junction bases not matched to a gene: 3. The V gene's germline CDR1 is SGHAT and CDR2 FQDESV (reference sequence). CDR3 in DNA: TGTGCCAGCAGCACGCTAGCGGGCAATGAGCAGTTCTTC. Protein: CASSTLAGNEQFF.

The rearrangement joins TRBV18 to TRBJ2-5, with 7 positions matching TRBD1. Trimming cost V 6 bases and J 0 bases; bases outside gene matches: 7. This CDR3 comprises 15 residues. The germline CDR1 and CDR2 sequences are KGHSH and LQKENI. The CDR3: CASSKGGTHQETQYF. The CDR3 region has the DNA TGTGCCAGCTCTAAAGGGGGCACCCACCAAGAGACCCAGTACTTC. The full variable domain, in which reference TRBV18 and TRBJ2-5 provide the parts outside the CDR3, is NAGVMQNPRHLVRRRGQEARLRCSPMKGHSHVYWYRQLPEEGLKFMVYLQKENIIDESGMPKERFSAEFPKEGPSILRIQQVVRGDSAAYFCASSKGGTHQETQYFGPGTRLLVL.

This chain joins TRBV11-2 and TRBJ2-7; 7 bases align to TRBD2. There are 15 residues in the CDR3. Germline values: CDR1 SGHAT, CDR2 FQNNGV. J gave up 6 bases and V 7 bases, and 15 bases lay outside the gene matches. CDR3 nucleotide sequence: TGTGCCAGCACTCCCTTGAGGGAGGGGTTGCGCGAGCAGTACTTC. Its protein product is CASTPLREGLREQYF.

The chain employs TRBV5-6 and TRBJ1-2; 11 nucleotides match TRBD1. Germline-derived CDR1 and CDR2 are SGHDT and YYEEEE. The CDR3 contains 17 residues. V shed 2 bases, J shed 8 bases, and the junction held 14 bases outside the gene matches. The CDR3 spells CASSFGGQGAVPGGYTF. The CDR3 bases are TGTGCCAGCAGCTTTGGTGGACAGGGGGCCGTTCCGGGAGGCTACACCTTC.

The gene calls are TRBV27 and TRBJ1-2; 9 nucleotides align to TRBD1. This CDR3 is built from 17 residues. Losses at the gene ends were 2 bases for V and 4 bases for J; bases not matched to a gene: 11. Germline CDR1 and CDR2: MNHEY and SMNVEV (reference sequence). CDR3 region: CASSLNGNRGQVYGYTF. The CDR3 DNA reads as TGTGCCAGCAGTTTAAATGGTAACAGGGGGCAAGTCTATGGCTACACCTTC.